This is a list of T cell receptor beta chains from one sample in a study of human T cells and chemical hapten exposure. TCRdb independently ran MiXCR on the reads; one entry per CDR3 protein. The data show more than 100,000 distinct CDR3 sequences, approximately 9% seen once. Sequencing used whole blood. Receptors originate from a human donor in good health. Some clones in this sample may be carry-over from other donors' samples. Each CDR3 is given with its conserved first and last residue. The D gene is left open where the match is weak. Clone size is shown for a subset of rows, as once, few, many or a class of expanded clone.

v_gene	abundance	d_gene	j_gene	CDR3aa	CDR3nt
TRBV12-5	NA	TRBD1	TRBJ2-6	CASGLQGTDSVLTF	TGTGCTAGTGGTTTGCAAGGGACAGATTCCGTCCTGACTTTC
TRBV20-1	many	NA	TRBJ2-5	CSNTRVQETQYF	TGCAGTAACACTAGGGTCCAAGAGACCCAGTACTTC
TRBV29-1	many	TRBD1	TRBJ2-1	CSATGTGASEQFF	TGCAGCGCTACCGGGACAGGGGCATCGGAGCAGTTCTTC
TRBV10-3	many	NA	TRBJ2-7	CAISEIQGPYEQYF	TGTGCCATCAGTGAGATACAGGGACCCTACGAGCAGTACTTC
TRBV20-1	NA	NA	TRBJ2-7	CSARMAGRSYEQYF	TGCAGTGCTAGAATGGCGGGACGCTCCTACGAGCAGTACTTC
TRBV6-5	many	TRBD1	TRBJ1-1	CASSYWGALGTGDMNTEAFF	TGTGCCAGCAGTTATTGGGGAGCTCTGGGGACAGGAGATATGAACACTGAAGCTTTCTTT
TRBV29-1	many	NA	TRBJ2-2	CSVGGRWTGELFF	TGCAGCGTTGGAGGGCGGTGGACCGGGGAGCTGTTTTTT
TRBV12-3/TRBV12-4	NA	NA	TRBJ2-7	CASSRSRKEQYF	TGTGCCAGCAGCCGGTCCCGGAAGGAGCAGTACTTC
TRBV11-2	few	TRBD2	TRBJ2-7	CAIGTSGGSLEQYF	TGTGCCATCGGGACTAGCGGGGGTTCCCTCGAGCAGTACTTC
TRBV20-1	many	NA	TRBJ2-3	CSARVAADTQYF	TGCAGTGCTAGAGTAGCGGCAGATACGCAGTATTTT
TRBV29-1	many	NA	TRBJ1-6	CSVRPTGDNSPLHF	TGCAGCGTTCGACCGACAGGAGATAATTCACCCCTCCACTTT
TRBV20-1	few	TRBD1	TRBJ1-2	CSAGQDPNYGYTF	TGCAGTGCTGGACAGGATCCTAACTATGGCTACACCTTC
TRBV18	few	NA	TRBJ2-3	CASLGDTQYF	TGTGCCAGCCTAGGGGATACGCAGTATTTT
TRBV25-1	many	NA	TRBJ1-4	CASSELTGLTEKLFF	TGTGCCAGCAGTGAATTAACAGGGTTAACGGAAAAACTGTTTTTT
TRBV27	few	TRBD2	TRBJ2-5	CASRELAAQETQYF	TGTGCCAGCAGAGAACTAGCGGCACAAGAGACCCAGTACTTC
TRBV5-1	many	NA	TRBJ1-1	CASSLAGSRGQAFF	TGCGCCAGCAGCTTGGCCGGTTCGAGAGGACAAGCTTTCTTT
TRBV20-1	many	NA	TRBJ1-2	CSAYAQGHRSNYGYTF	TGCAGTGCTTATGCCCAGGGACACCGTTCTAACTATGGCTACACCTTC
TRBV15	NA	NA	TRBJ2-1	CATSRQATYNEQFF	TGTGCCACCAGCAGACAGGCAACCTACAATGAGCAGTTCTTC
TRBV6-5	NA	TRBD1	TRBJ2-7	CASTLGTGSSYEQYF	TGTGCCAGCACCTTGGGGACAGGCTCCTCCTACGAGCAGTACTTC
TRBV5-1	NA	NA	TRBJ2-5	CASRGAGQETQYF	TGCGCCAGCAGAGGGGCAGGTCAAGAGACCCAGTACTTC
TRBV7-9	NA	NA	TRBJ2-7	CASSMTGRGSEQYF	TGTGCCAGCAGCATGACAGGGAGGGGTAGCGAGCAGTACTTC
TRBV5-6	NA	NA	TRBJ1-4	CASSLYGLANEKLFF	TGTGCCAGCAGCTTGTACGGCTTGGCTAATGAAAAACTGTTTTTT
TRBV29-1	many	NA	TRBJ1-1	CSVAPQTNTEAFF	TGCAGCGTTGCCCCGCAGACCAACACTGAAGCTTTCTTT
TRBV7-2	many	NA	TRBJ1-1	CASSLSRGNTEAFF	TGTGCCAGCAGCTTGAGCAGGGGGAACACTGAAGCTTTCTTT
TRBV18	many	NA	TRBJ1-1	CASSISDSLGFTEAFF	TGTGCCAGCTCAATCTCGGACAGTCTAGGGTTCACTGAAGCTTTCTTT
TRBV2	once	NA	TRBJ2-4	CASPGDPDSPLAKNIQYF	TGTGCCAGCCCCGGCGACCCCGACAGCCCACTAGCCAAAAACATTCAGTACTTC
TRBV7-9	NA	TRBD1	TRBJ2-2	CASRLPGQGVANTGELFF	TGTGCCAGCAGGTTACCGGGACAGGGGGTCGCGAACACCGGGGAGCTGTTTTTT
TRBV13	many	NA	TRBJ1-5	CASSMGNQPQHF	TGTGCCAGCAGCATGGGAAATCAGCCCCAGCATTTT